The next 2 T cell receptor beta chains were all read from a single sample in a study of cytomegalovirus exposure and HLA in healthy donors. PCR was performed using 60 Vbeta and 13 Jbeta primers. Repertoires were generated with immunoSEQ multiplex PCR, while TCRdb's copy carries only in-frame clones and drops some. The table includes 200,000 to 250,000 clones, roughly 80% detected once. Sequencing was performed on PBMCs. These receptors originate from a man aged 25-45 years in good health and CMV-seronegative.

The chain employs TRBV6-6 and TRBJ1-5; 9 bases agree with TRBD1. The CDR3 loop spans 15 amino acids. Looked up from germline, CDR1 is MNHNY and CDR2 is SVGAGI (reference sequence). Unmatched junction bases numbered 6, after V lost 4 bases and J lost 5 bases. CDR3: CASSSQGAGDQPQHF. As DNA, the CDR3 is TGTGCCAGCAGTTCACAGGGGGCCGGAGATCAGCCCCAGCATTTT.

The V call is TRBV13, the J call TRBJ2-7; 7 positions agree with TRBD2. Germline CDR1 and CDR2: PRHDT and FYEKMQ (reference sequence). CDR3 length: 13 residues. J was trimmed by 8 bases and V by 1 base; bases with no gene match: 5. Here the CDR3 reads CASSLVLAKQQYF. The CDR3 nucleotides are TGTGCCAGCAGCTTAGTACTAGCGAAGCAGCAGTACTTC.